These 11 T cell receptor beta chains were all obtained from the same sample, sequenced in a study of blood T cell repertoires in COVID-19. Method: immunoSEQ multiplex PCR; TCRdb's copy keeps in-frame clones and lacks some. This sample carries over 100,000 clones, approximately 83% of them seen once, and the ten largest clones take roughly 3.3%. Sequenced sample: peripheral blood. Receptors were obtained from a woman older than 75 with active or convalescent COVID-19.

This rearrangement joins TRBV15 to TRBJ1-5; D is ambiguous. The CDR3 length is 15 residues. Germline V CDR1 and CDR2: LNHNV, YYDKDF (reference sequence). The V gene lost 0 bases and the J gene lost 1 base, with 7 bases spanning the gap. CDR3: CATSRDILSNQPQHF. The CDR3 nucleotides read TGTGCCACCAGCAGAGATATCCTGAGCAATCAGCCCCAGCATTTT.

This clone was counted once. This chain joins TRBV5-6 and TRBJ2-3; D might be TRBD1 (6 bases). Trimming stripped 4 bases from V and 2 bases from J, with 14 bases between. Germline CDR1 is SGHDT and CDR2 is YYEEEE. The CDR3 is 15 residues long. CDR3 residues: CASSPGDRLTDTQYF. CDR3 in DNA: TGTGCCAGCAGCCCAGGCGACAGGCTCACAGATACGCAGTATTTT.

The chain is built from TRBV11-1 and TRBJ1-1; maybe TRBD1 (6 bases). V dropped 5 bases and J dropped 3 bases, with 16 bases sitting between them. This CDR3 has 15 amino acids. Germline V gives CDR1 SGHAT, CDR2 FQDESV (reference sequence). CDR3 nucleotide sequence: TGTGCCAGCAGCACGGTCAGGGGCGCGGACACTGAAGCTTTCTTT. Encoded protein: CASSTVRGADTEAFF.

The V and J genes are TRBV5-1 and TRBJ1-2, with 7 bases matching TRBD1. Germline values: CDR1 SGHRS, CDR2 YFSETQ. Germline trimming cut 3 bases from V and 4 bases from J; bases unmatched to any gene: 6. The CDR3 spans 14 residues. Here the CDR3 DNA reads TGCGCCAGCAGCTCCGACAGGGTTAGCTATGGCTACACCTTC. This gives the protein CASSSDRVSYGYTF.

This chain links TRBV19 with TRBJ1-3; 8 positions match TRBD1. CDR1 LNHDA and CDR2 SQIVND come from the germline V gene (reference sequence). The CDR3 sequence is 14 residues long. V shed 6 bases and J 3 bases; nucleotides not matched to a gene: 4. The CDR3 sequence is CASRSGGLGNTIYF. CDR3 coding DNA: TGTGCCAGTAGATCAGGGGGCCTTGGAAACACCATATATTTT.

V usage is TRBV3-1 (or the pseudogene TRBV3-2) and J usage is TRBJ1-2; D is unresolved. Trimming left V 4 bases short and J 2 bases short, with 11 bases between. The CDR3 has 14 amino acids. Germline values: CDR1 LGHDT, CDR2 YNNKEL (reference sequence). The CDR3, as DNA: TGTGCCAGCAGCCTCGCGCGGCGGAACTATGGCTACACCTTC. Residues: CASSLARRNYGYTF.

This clone was picked up a small number of times. Here the CDR3 DNA reads TGTGCCAGCAGCTCGGGACTAGCGGGGGGCACCAATGAGCAGTTCTTC. It codes for CASSSGLAGGTNEQFF. The chain carries TRBV5-5 and TRBJ2-1; 15 positions agree with TRBD2. Germline V gene lookup returns CDR1 SGHKS and CDR2 YYEKEE (reference sequence). This CDR3 has 16 residues. V was pared by 3 bases and J by 6 bases, with 4 bases of the junction left unmatched.

This sequence joins TRBV24-1 and TRBJ1-5; 8 bases agree with TRBD1. The CDR3 has 16 residues. Trimming took 4 bases from V and 1 from J; bases not matched to a gene: 5. The germline gives CDR1 KGHDR, CDR2 SFDVKD. This CDR3 is CATSEDREGSNQPQHF. The CDR3 DNA is TGTGCCACCAGTGAGGACAGGGAGGGGAGCAATCAGCCCCAGCATTTT.

The rearrangement uses TRBV6-1 and TRBJ2-7; 9 positions agree with TRBD1. The length of the CDR3 is 17 residues. V dropped 3 bases and J dropped 2; count of bases not matched to a gene: 11. From germline, CDR1 is MNHNS and CDR2 SASEGT. CDR3 amino acids: CASSDLRTGDFPYEQYF. Here the CDR3 DNA reads TGTGCCAGCAGTGATCTCCGGACAGGGGATTTTCCCTACGAGCAGTACTTC.

This chain connects TRBV24-1 to TRBJ2-1, with 9 bases identical to TRBD1. With V trimmed by 5 bases and J by 13 bases, 5 bases remained unmatched. Germline CDR1 reads KGHDR; CDR2 reads SFDVKD. The CDR3 runs 12 residues. CDR3 residues: CATSVRTGDQFF. CDR3 bases: TGTGCCACCAGTGTCCGGACAGGGGATCAGTTCTTC.

This chain joins TRBV28 and TRBJ1-5; possible D gene TRBD1, 5 bases. The CDR3 is made up of 13 amino acids. The germline CDR1 and CDR2 sequences are MDHEN and SYDVKM. V was cut by 7 bases and J by 6 bases, with 13 bases left in between. The CDR3 region is CASTGRGGQPQHF. The DNA of the CDR3 is TGTGCCAGCACAGGTCGGGGGGGTCAGCCCCAGCATTTT.